The 5 T cell receptor beta chains reported below all come from one sample, sequenced in a study of T cells in Graves' hyperthyroidism and ophthalmopathy. Regions amplified from RNA transcripts were the TCR beta CDR3 regions. The HTBI set primed first-round TCR CDR3 RT-PCR. TCRdb passed the multiplex PCR reads through MiXCR, listing each CDR3 protein once. There are 450,000 to 650,000 distinct CDR3 sequences in the sample; more than 13% occur only once, and less than 9% lies in the top ten. Sequences were obtained from blood. The receptors stem from a young woman with Graves' ophthalmopathy.

This clonotype was picked up many times. This chain uses TRBV28 with TRBJ2-7; 7 bases fit TRBD1. Per germline, CDR1 MDHEN and CDR2 SYDVKM. CDR3 length equals 15 residues. Trimming removed 4 bases from V and 2 bases from J; junction bases left unmatched: 8. The CDR3 DNA sequence: TGTGCCAGCAGTTCCTCGACAGGGTGGGCCTACGAGCAGTACTTC. As protein: CASSSSTGWAYEQYF. Supplemented by reference TRBV28 and TRBJ2-7, the full variable domain reads DVKVTQSSRYLVKRTGEKVFLECVQDMDHENMFWYRQDPGLGLRLIYFSYDVKMKEKGDIPEGYSVSREKKERFSLILESASTNQTSMYLCASSSSTGWAYEQYFGPGTRLTVT.

This clonotype was picked up many times. The chain uses TRBV20-1 and TRBJ2-7, with 10 bases lining up with TRBD1. With V trimmed by 1 base and J by 1 base, 4 bases remained unmatched. Germline-derived CDR1 and CDR2 are DFQATT and SNEGSKA (reference sequence). The CDR3 has 15 amino acids. The CDR3 spells CSARALGQGSYEQYF. The DNA of the CDR3 is TGCAGTGCTAGAGCTCTGGGACAGGGGTCCTACGAGCAGTACTTC.

The sample holds a few counts of this clonotype. V and J are TRBV27 and TRBJ2-7; D remains unclear. CDR3 length: 16 residues. Looked up from germline, CDR1 is MNHEY and CDR2 is SMNVEV (reference sequence). V was pared by 6 bases and J by 4 bases, with 22 bases between. The CDR3 here is CASRRWLGPAKYEQYF. The CDR3 nucleotides are TGTGCCAGCAGGCGATGGCTGGGCCCAGCAAAATACGAGCAGTACTTC.

This chain's CDR3 is CASRPYRSSGSGELFF. In nucleotides, the CDR3 is TGTGCCAGCAGACCATATCGGTCTAGCGGGTCCGGGGAGCTGTTTTTT. V is TRBV7-9 and J is TRBJ2-2; the match to TRBD2 covers 8 bases. The trim removed 6 bases at V and 6 bases at J, leaving 12 bases unmatched. The CDR3 runs to 16 residues. Per the germline V gene, CDR1 is SEHNR and CDR2 is FQNEAQ (reference sequence).

This clonotype was recorded a few times. The rearrangement uses TRBV29-1 and TRBJ2-5; no firm D call. Trimming took off 1 base at V and 2 bases at J, with 8 bases between the two ends. Per the germline V gene, CDR1 is SQVTM and CDR2 is ANQGSEA. This CDR3 has 13 residues. Written as DNA, the CDR3 is TGCAGCGTTGAAGGGTCGGCACAAGAGACCCAGTACTTC. It yields the protein CSVEGSAQETQYF. The variable domain in full, with the rest retrieved from reference TRBV29-1 and TRBJ2-5, is SAVISQKPSRDICQRGTSLTIQCQVDSQVTMMFWYRQQPGQSLTLIATANQGSEATYESGFVIDKFPISRPNLTFSTLTVSNMSPEDSSIYLCSVEGSAQETQYFGPGTRLLVL.